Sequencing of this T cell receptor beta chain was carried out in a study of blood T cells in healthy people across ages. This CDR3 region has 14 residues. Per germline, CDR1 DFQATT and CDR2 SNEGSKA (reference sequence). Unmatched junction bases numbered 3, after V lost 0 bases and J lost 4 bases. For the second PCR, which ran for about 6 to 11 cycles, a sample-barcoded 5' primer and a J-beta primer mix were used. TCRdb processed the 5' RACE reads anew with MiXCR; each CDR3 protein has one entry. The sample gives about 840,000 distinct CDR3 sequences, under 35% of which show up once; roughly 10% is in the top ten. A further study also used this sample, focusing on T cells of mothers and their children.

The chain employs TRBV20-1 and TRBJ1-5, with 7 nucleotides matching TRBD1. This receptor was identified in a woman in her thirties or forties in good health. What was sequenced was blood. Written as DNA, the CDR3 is TGCAGTGCTAGAGAGGAGGGGGCGAATCAGCCCCAGCATTTT. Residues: CSAREEGANQPQHF.